A selection of T cell receptor beta chains follows, all from one sample in a study of cytomegalovirus exposure and HLA in healthy donors. The table came from immunoSEQ multiplex PCR; TCRdb's copy has only in-frame clones and leaves some out. The sample consists of approximately 150,000 clones, 75% of them appearing once. Source material: PBMCs. The receptors shown here come from a man in his forties in good health and CMV-seronegative. CDR3s include the opening cysteine and the closing phenylalanine or tryptophan. A D gene is named only where the DNA matches it firmly. A row's size may be missing; if present it is once, few, many or a size class.

>NA|TRBV7-3|TRBJ2-5|NA
CASREGAAKETQYF
TGTGCCAGCAGGGAGGGAGCAGCTAAAGAGACCCAGTACTTC
>few|TRBV11-2|TRBJ2-7|NA
CASSLGTGISSYEQYF
TGTGCCAGCAGCTTAGGAACAGGGATAAGCTCCTACGAGCAGTACTTC
>NA|TRBV6-1|TRBJ1-4|NA
CASSDWGDEGEKLFF
TGTGCCAGCAGTGATTGGGGGGATGAGGGAGAAAAACTGTTTTTT
>few|TRBV4-1|TRBJ1-4|NA
CASSYRHGSEKLFF
TGCGCCAGCAGCTACCGACACGGAAGTGAAAAACTGTTTTTT
>once|TRBV7-2|TRBJ2-5|TRBD2
CAVRAAGTETQYF
TGTGCCGTGAGGGCAGCGGGGACAGAGACCCAGTACTTC
>NA|TRBV21-1|TRBJ1-1|NA
CASSGPRGALDTEAFF
TGTGCCAGCAGCGGCCCTAGGGGCGCATTGGACACTGAAGCTTTCTTT
>NA|TRBV4-1|TRBJ2-1|TRBD2
CASSPSGLAGGWEQFF
TGCGCCAGCAGCCCATCGGGACTAGCGGGGGGGTGGGAGCAGTTCTTC
>few|TRBV6-4|TRBJ2-3|TRBD1
CASSEQGTDTQYF
TGTGCCAGCAGTGAACAGGGGACAGATACGCAGTATTTT
>few|TRBV21-1|TRBJ2-6|NA
CASSKIYRTGHSGANVLTF
TGTGCCAGCAGCAAAATATATAGGACAGGTCACTCTGGGGCCAACGTCCTGACTTTC
>NA|TRBV18|TRBJ2-3|TRBD1
CASSPPQGARDTQYF
TGTGCCAGCTCACCACCGCAGGGGGCGAGAGATACGCAGTATTTT
>NA|TRBV27|TRBJ1-2|TRBD1
CASSPGQGHNYGYTF
TGTGCCAGCAGCCCCGGACAGGGCCACAACTATGGCTACACCTTC
>NA|TRBV4-3|TRBJ1-5|NA
CASSQEQGNQPQHF
TGCGCCAGCAGCCAAGAACAGGGCAATCAGCCCCAGCATTTT
>few|TRBV15|TRBJ1-2|TRBD1
CATSGGQSNYGYTF
TGTGCCACCAGCGGGGGACAGTCCAACTATGGCTACACCTTC
>NA|TRBV19|TRBJ2-3|NA
CASTNLAGSTDTQYF
TGTGCCAGTACCAATCTGGCGGGAAGCACAGATACGCAGTATTTT
>NA|TRBV27|TRBJ2-1|TRBD2
CASTPRGGAGSGNEQFF
TGTGCCAGCACCCCCCGGGGGGGAGCGGGGAGTGGAAATGAGCAGTTCTTC
>NA|TRBV27|TRBJ1-1|TRBD1
CASKAYRGLRDTEAFF
TGTGCCAGCAAGGCCTACAGGGGGCTCCGGGACACTGAAGCTTTCTTT
>NA|TRBV6-1|TRBJ1-5|NA
CASSENRDQPQHF
TGTGCCAGCAGTGAAAACCGAGATCAGCCCCAGCATTTT
>few|TRBV19|TRBJ1-2|NA
CASSIGRYYGYTF
TGTGCCAGTAGTATCGGCAGGTACTATGGCTACACCTTC
>NA|TRBV6-5|TRBJ2-4|TRBD2
CASTPPGGWDIQYF
TGTGCCAGCACCCCCCCGGGGGGGTGGGACATTCAGTACTTC